The next 14 T cell receptor beta chains were all read from a single sample in a study of cytomegalovirus exposure and HLA in healthy donors. This PCR relied on a set of 60 Vbeta primers and 13 Jbeta primers. Produced via immunoSEQ multiplex PCR; TCRdb's table is partial and in-frame only. The data contain a few hundred thousand clones, around 90% of them seen just once; the ten biggest clones take up roughly 2.3%. Material for sequencing was PBMCs. The receptors were gathered from a woman younger than 35 in good health and CMV-seronegative.

The CDR3 spells CASNHRGGNGELFF. The CDR3 DNA is TGTGCCAGCAACCACCGGGGGGGCAACGGGGAGCTGTTTTTT. The chain couples TRBV13 to TRBJ2-2, with 8 bases matching TRBD2. V was clipped by 7 bases and J by 7 bases; unmatched bases: 8. Germline CDR1 reads PRHDT; CDR2 reads FYEKMQ (reference sequence). This CDR3 region has 14 residues.

This chain connects TRBV15 to TRBJ2-7; TRBD2 agrees at 9 bases. The CDR3 length is 15 residues. V lost 1 base and J lost 4; bases outside the gene matches: 5. CDR1 and CDR2 (germline): LNHNV, YYDKDF (reference sequence). CDR3 in amino acids: CATSRGGTSSYEQYF. The CDR3 DNA reads as TGTGCCACCAGCAGAGGTGGGACTAGCTCGTACGAGCAGTACTTC.

The J gene is TRBJ2-5, the V gene TRBV4-2; a possible D gene is TRBD2 (6 bases). The germline gives CDR1 LGHNA, CDR2 YNFKEQ. The CDR3 consists of 18 residues. Trimming shortened V by 3 bases and J by 1 base, and 21 bases separated the two germline ends. The CDR3: CASSHRHLLARTQETQYF. In nucleotides, the CDR3 is TGTGCCAGCAGCCATCGTCACCTCCTAGCGCGGACCCAAGAGACCCAGTACTTC.

The rearrangement links TRBV6-5 to TRBJ1-1; tentative D call: TRBD1 (5 bases). The CDR3 covers 13 residues. Germline assignment: CDR1 MNHEY and CDR2 SVGAGI. V was trimmed by 7 bases and J by 4 bases, leaving 13 bases between them. The CDR3 DNA is TGTGCCAGCAACAGACAGTGGGGCACTGAAGCTTTCTTT. Protein product: CASNRQWGTEAFF.

Points on this clone: An end of the junction does not agree with germline; a read error may underlie this. V and J are TRBV25-1 and TRBJ1-1, with 8 bases that match TRBD1. This CDR3 has 11 amino acids. The germline V gene encodes CDR1 MGHDK and CDR2 SYGVNS. Here the CDR3 reads CASGWRDRILF. In DNA form, the CDR3 reads TGTGCCAGCGGATGGAGGGACAGGATCCTCTTT.

The chain links TRBV6-1 to TRBJ2-2, with D unresolved. V lost 7 bases and J lost 0, with 6 bases in between. Germline V gene data show CDR1 as MNHNS and CDR2 as SASEGT. The CDR3 contains 13 residues. DNA for the CDR3: TGTGCCAGCATGGCTCCGAACACCGGGGAGCTGTTTTTT. It translates to CASMAPNTGELFF.

This chain connects TRBV28 to TRBJ1-1, with 8 bases that match TRBD1. From germline, CDR1 is MDHEN and CDR2 SYDVKM. The junction had 3 bases not matched to a gene; V was cut back by 6 bases and J by 0 bases. The CDR3 spans 14 residues. The CDR3 bases are TGTGCCAGCAGGTCGACAGGGGTGAACACTGAAGCTTTCTTT. It is translated as CASRSTGVNTEAFF.

This clone came up once. The gene calls are TRBV19 and TRBJ1-1; tentative D call: TRBD1 (6 bases). Deletions cut 2 bases from V and 1 base from J, with 14 bases between. Germline V CDR1 and CDR2: LNHDA, SQIVND (reference sequence). This CDR3 has 16 amino acids. The CDR3 is CASSITKGGANTEAFF. As DNA, the CDR3 is TGTGCCAGTAGTATAACAAAAGGGGGGGCGAACACTGAAGCTTTCTTT. The full variable domain, in which reference TRBV19 and TRBJ1-1 provide the parts outside the CDR3, is DGGITQSPKYLFRKEGQNVTLSCEQNLNHDAMYWYRQDPGQGLRLIYYSQIVNDFQKGDIAEGYSVSREKKESFPLTVTSAQKNPTAFYLCASSITKGGANTEAFFGQGTRLTVV.

J is TRBJ2-7 and V is TRBV11-2; D not resolved. The CDR3 covers 13 residues. The germline V and J ends were trimmed by 0 bases and 4 bases, with 7 bases remaining between them. Germline V lookup: CDR1 SGHAT, CDR2 FQNNGV. The CDR3 region is CASSLEWSYEQYF. CDR3 coding DNA: TGTGCCAGCAGCTTAGAATGGAGTTACGAGCAGTACTTC.

V and J are TRBV2 and TRBJ2-1; D remains unclear. Trimming took off 4 bases at V and 4 bases at J, with 14 bases between the two ends. CDR1 is SNHLY, CDR2 FYNNEI, per germline. The CDR3 has 15 residues. CDR3 DNA: TGTGCCAGCAGTGGACAAGCTGGTTATTACAATGAGCAGTTCTTC. Residues: CASSGQAGYYNEQFF.

This clone was seen just once. V usage is TRBV9 and J usage is TRBJ2-4; 7 bases map to TRBD1. This CDR3 region has 15 residues. Germline values: CDR1 SGDLS, CDR2 YYNGEE. Unmatched junction bases numbered 5, after V lost 0 bases and J lost 5 bases. The CDR3 DNA sequence: TGTGCCAGCAGCGTAGAGGGACAGCTACAAAACATTCAGTACTTC. Protein: CASSVEGQLQNIQYF. Variable domain in full (rest from reference TRBV9 and TRBJ2-4): DSGVTQTPKHLITATGQRVTLRCSPRSGDLSVYWYQQSLDQGLQFLIQYYNGEERAKGNILERFSAQQFPDLHSELNLSSLELGDSALYFCASSVEGQLQNIQYFGAGTRLSVL.

To note about this clone: Germline is not matched at one junction end, which may reflect a read error. V gene TRBV7-9 combines with J gene TRBJ1-1, with D possibly TRBD1 on 6 matching bases. The CDR3 contains 13 residues. Germline CDR1 reads SEHNR; CDR2 reads FQNEAQ (reference sequence). The CDR3 spells CSSSLTGNTEAFF. In nucleotides, the CDR3 is TGTTCCAGCAGTCTGACAGGCAACACTGAAGCTTTCTTT.

This chain links TRBV7-6 with TRBJ2-2; unclear D gene. The germline V gene has CDR1 SGHVS and CDR2 FNYEAQ. The V end was cut by 5 bases, the J end by 8 bases, with 9 bases between. The CDR3 runs to 12 residues. The CDR3 protein is CASSQPLGELFF. CDR3 bases: TGTGCCAGCAGCCAACCTCTAGGGGAGCTGTTTTTT. Looking up the rest from reference TRBV7-6 and TRBJ2-2 gives the full variable domain: GAGVSQSPRYKVTKRGQDVALRCDPISGHVSLYWYRQALGQGPEFLTYFNYEAQQDKSGLPNDRFSAERPEGSISTLTIQRTEQRDSAMYRCASSQPLGELFFGEGSRLTVL.

The V gene is TRBV30, the J gene TRBJ1-4; D might be TRBD1 (5 bases). The germline V and J ends were trimmed by 7 bases and 5 bases, with 20 bases remaining between them. CDR1 GTSNPN and CDR2 SVGIG come from the germline V gene (reference sequence). This CDR3 region has 15 residues. The CDR3 here is CAYPGGEGVNEKLFF. As DNA, the CDR3 is TGTGCCTACCCTGGGGGGGAGGGTGTGAATGAAAAACTGTTTTTT.